These 18 T cell receptor beta chains originate from one sample sequenced in a study of shared clonotypes between healthy human individuals. Cells designated naive CD8 were CD45RO-negative and were positively selected for CCR7, with terminally differentiated effector memory CD45RA+ cells excluded. Profiled with immunoSEQ multiplex PCR; TCRdb holds only in-frame clones, not every one. The sample lists around 2,000,000 clones, about 95% occurring once. Sequencing used naive CD8+ T cells sorted from blood. These receptors originate from a man aged 18 to 29 in good health.

Points on this clone: This sample also contains other DNA sequences that code for the same CDR3. V is TRBV10-2 and J is TRBJ2-7; no firm D call. CDR3 length: 10 amino acids. CDR1 is WSHSY and CDR2 is SAAADI in the germline V gene. Trimming removed 8 bases at V and 4 bases at J, with 6 bases between. The CDR3 DNA is TGCGCCAGCTCGGATTACGAGCAGTACTTC. Its protein is CASSDYEQYF.

The chain carries TRBV4-3 and TRBJ2-7, with 7 bases matching TRBD2. Germline CDR1 LGHNA, CDR2 YSLEER. Losses at the gene ends were 0 bases for V and 0 bases for J; bases not matched to a gene: 11. The CDR3 length is 18 residues. The DNA of the CDR3 is TGCGCCAGCAGCCAAGATCGATACTCTGGCGGGGGCTCCTACGAGCAGTACTTC. Translation gives CASSQDRYSGGGSYEQYF.

The CDR3 loop reads CATSRDPTGFSSETQYF. CDR3 in DNA: TGTGCCACCAGCAGAGATCCGACAGGGTTTTCGTCAGAGACCCAGTACTTC. The chain employs TRBV15 and TRBJ2-5; TRBD1 agrees at 7 bases. The V gene end was trimmed by 0 bases and the J gene end by 4 bases; junction bases not matched to a gene: 11. The germline CDR1 and CDR2 sequences are LNHNV and YYDKDF (reference sequence). CDR3 length: 17 amino acids.

CDR3: CASSVDGTIYNEQFF. CDR3 DNA: TGTGCCAGCAGCGTAGATGGGACCATCTACAATGAGCAGTTCTTC. This chain joins TRBV9 and TRBJ2-1; perhaps D is TRBD1 or TRBD2 (5 bases each). Germline V gives CDR1 SGDLS, CDR2 YYNGEE. The ends were cut back, 0 bases at V and 3 bases at J, with 10 bases in the middle. This CDR3 spans 15 amino acids.

The genes are TRBV5-1 and TRBJ2-2; no reliable D call. Between the trimmed V and J ends, which lost 3 bases and 1 base, there was a span of 4 bases. This CDR3 spans 13 amino acids. Germline V lookup: CDR1 SGHRS, CDR2 YFSETQ. This chain's CDR3 is CASSSGNTGELFF. In DNA, the CDR3 is TGCGCCAGCAGCTCGGGGAACACCGGGGAGCTGTTTTTT.

The rearrangement joins TRBV6-1 to TRBJ2-3; D tentatively reads TRBD1 or TRBD2 (5 bases each). This CDR3 has 14 residues. Germline CDR1 is MNHNS and CDR2 is SASEGT. V was pared by 7 bases and J by 0 bases, with 11 bases between. In DNA, the CDR3 is TGTGCCAGCAATCGAGGGGTCAGCACAGATACGCAGTATTTT. As protein: CASNRGVSTDTQYF.

The chain carries TRBV5-4 and TRBJ1-1; 9 nucleotides agree with TRBD1. CDR3 length equals 15 residues. The ends lost 4 bases at V and 7 bases at J; junction bases unmatched: 11. Germline V gives CDR1 SGHNT, CDR2 YYREEE (reference sequence). CDR3 protein: CASSGSQGALIEAFF. CDR3 in DNA: TGTGCCAGCAGCGGCTCACAGGGGGCGCTTATTGAAGCTTTCTTT.

The V gene is TRBV7-6, the J gene TRBJ1-1; D is ambiguous. The germline CDR1 and CDR2 sequences are SGHVS and FNYEAQ. Trimming pared 2 bases from V and 4 bases from J, leaving 2 bases between. The CDR3 runs 11 residues. CDR3 DNA sequence: TGTGCCAGCAGCTTAATCACTGAAGCTTTCTTT. Translation: CASSLITEAFF.

This rearrangement joins TRBV7-2 to TRBJ2-3, with 10 bases that match TRBD2. The CDR3 contains 15 residues. The germline CDR1 and CDR2 sequences are SGHTA and FQGNSA. Trimming took 4 bases from V and 5 from J; bases not matched to a gene: 6. The CDR3 reads CASSSLAGVIDTQYF. CDR3 sequence (DNA): TGTGCCAGCAGCTCTCTAGCGGGGGTTATAGATACGCAGTATTTT. Drawing the rest from reference TRBV7-2 and TRBJ2-3, the complete variable domain is GAGVSQSPSNKVTEKGKDVELRCDPISGHTALYWYRQSLGQGLEFLIYFQGNSAPDKSGLPSDRFSAERTGGSVSTLTIQRTQQEDSAVYLCASSSLAGVIDTQYFGPGTRLTVL.

The V call is TRBV15, the J call TRBJ2-7; tentative D call: TRBD1 (5 bases). Between the trimmed V and J ends, which lost 0 bases and 2 bases, there was a span of 11 bases. This CDR3 is built from 15 residues. The germline V gene encodes CDR1 LNHNV and CDR2 YYDKDF (reference sequence). CDR3 DNA sequence: TGTGCCACCAGCAGAGAAGCCGACAGCACCTACGAGCAGTACTTC. This encodes CATSREADSTYEQYF.

The chain joins TRBV11-2 to TRBJ1-1; TRBD1 aligns across 7 bases. Germline V CDR1 and CDR2: SGHAT, FQNNGV. The CDR3 is made up of 13 amino acids. After removal of 8 bases from V and 5 bases from J, the junction contained 8 bases not matched to a gene. In nucleotides, the CDR3 is TGTGCCAGCTCGACAGGGTATTATACTGAAGCTTTCTTT. Protein product: CASSTGYYTEAFF.

This clone was observed once. CDR3 protein: CASSSDVDREMSTEAFF. In DNA, the CDR3 is TGTGCCAGCAGCTCAGACGTCGACAGGGAAATGAGCACTGAAGCTTTCTTT. The chain links TRBV7-9 to TRBJ1-1; 7 bases match TRBD1. This CDR3 comprises 17 residues. V lost 4 bases and J lost 4; bases outside the gene matches: 15. Germline V gene data show CDR1 as SEHNR and CDR2 as FQNEAQ (reference sequence).

The chain has TRBV7-2 and TRBJ2-1, with 7 bases lining up with TRBD2. Per germline, CDR1 SGHTA and CDR2 FQGNSA. The CDR3 totals 16 residues. V gave up 5 bases and J gave up 6 bases; unmatched junction bases: 13. CDR3 sequence reads: CASSNQKATSRNEQFF. CDR3 coding DNA: TGTGCCAGCAGCAACCAGAAAGCGACTAGCCGCAATGAGCAGTTCTTC.

The V call is TRBV4-1, the J call TRBJ1-1; D uncertain. Germline V gene data show CDR1 as MGHRA and CDR2 as YSYEKL. V lost 0 bases and J 4 bases, leaving 18 bases between the germline ends. The CDR3 covers 17 residues. The CDR3 region is CASSQDRSLVGSTEAFF. The CDR3 DNA follows: TGCGCCAGCAGCCAAGATAGGAGTCTGGTTGGGAGCACTGAAGCTTTCTTT.

Worth noting for this clone: The same CDR3 is also encoded by other DNA sequences in this sample. The rearrangement joins TRBV19 to TRBJ1-5; D remains unclear. The CDR3 has 14 amino acids. V lost 3 bases and J 7 bases, leaving 13 bases between the germline ends. Germline V gives CDR1 LNHDA, CDR2 SQIVND (reference sequence). The CDR3 region is CASSIFGDGQPQHF. The CDR3 nucleotides are TGTGCCAGTAGTATTTTCGGGGATGGACAGCCCCAGCATTTT.

Points on this clone: The sample has other DNA sequences that encode this CDR3 too. The chain joins TRBV6-1 to TRBJ2-3; D remains unclear. Trimming pared 2 bases from V and 0 bases from J, leaving 12 bases between. The CDR3 has 16 residues. The V gene's germline CDR1 is MNHNS and CDR2 SASEGT. CDR3: CASSEWRSASTDTQYF. CDR3 nucleotide sequence: TGTGCCAGCAGTGAATGGCGGTCGGCGAGCACAGATACGCAGTATTTT.

The CDR3 coding sequence is TGCGCCAGCAGTGAGCTAGCGGGGGATCCGGATACGCAGTATTTT. It yields the protein CASSELAGDPDTQYF. This chain links TRBV10-1 with TRBJ2-3, with TRBD2 matching 10 bases. The CDR3 has 15 amino acids. Germline V CDR1 and CDR2: WNHNN, SYGVQD (reference sequence). J was trimmed by 6 bases and V by 2 bases; bases with no gene match: 5.

The chain is built from TRBV20-1 and TRBJ2-7; D perhaps matches TRBD1 (5 bases). This CDR3 has 11 amino acids. Per the germline V gene, CDR1 is DFQATT and CDR2 is SNEGSKA (reference sequence). The V end lost 6 bases, the J end lost 4 bases, and 10 bases lay between the germline ends. CDR3 in amino acids: CSAKTVYEQYF. The CDR3 DNA follows: TGCAGTGCAAAGACAGTTTACGAGCAGTACTTC.